Listed below are T cell receptor beta chains from one sample, sequenced in a study of CD8+ T cells in alopecia areata. TCRdb keeps only in-frame clones here, not all; method: immunoSEQ multiplex PCR. The data show approximately 280,000 clones, 58% seen once. Material: CD4+ T cells sorted from blood, obtained at week 24, from a patient treated with tofacitinib. Source of these receptors: a human donor with alopecia areata. CDR3s leave out the opening cysteine and the closing phenylalanine or tryptophan. D genes are given only for firm matches.

>TRBD1|TRBV30
AWSVGTGLHEQY
>TRBD1|TRBV15
ATSRGGGGATYGYT
>NA|TRBV30
AWTPQLDVSPLH
>NA|TRBV9
ASSVPGEKLF
>NA|TRBV5-1
ASSLVGGLNEQY
>NA|TRBV19
ASSILGTTHNQPQH
>NA|TRBV10-3
AIRQEDVPA
>TRBD1|TRBV4-1
ASSQRTGGFGYT
>NA|TRBV4-2
ASSQGGLINQPQH
>TRBD1|TRBV7-9
ASSETTGYGYT
>NA|TRBV27
ASSFTANQPQH
>TRBD1|TRBV30
AWSVPGTVNTEAF
>TRBD1|TRBV6-5
ASRTGASVGYT
>NA|TRBV30
AWSGSLRTGELF
>NA|TRBV29-1
SVEVGLAETQY
>NA|TRBV14
ASSRGASTGLGETQY
>TRBD2|TRBV7-7
ASKAGGEETQY
>NA|TRBV9
ASSVRGNNSPLH
>TRBD1|TRBV28
ASSLSQGTGADNEQF
>NA|TRBV29-1
SVEDREKLF
>NA|TRBV18
ASSPPRAVDGANVLT
>TRBD2|TRBV11-2
ASSSRLAGWPGTGELF
>NA|TRBV28
AAGDSSSNRAQY
>NA|TRBV2
ASSEGTGEQF
>NA|TRBV15
ATSRDGDTGELF
>NA|TRBV6-5
ASHSSTNYGYT
>TRBD1|TRBV27
ASSFRYTGTDNQPQH
>NA|TRBV6-5
ASPKSLGSKNIQY
>TRBD1|TRBV5-4
ATHRDRGFGEAF
>NA|TRBV28
ASSLARVPPYEQY
>NA|TRBV7-2
ASSLEAGGELF
>TRBD1|TRBV12-5
ASGLSLTGAQETQY
>NA|TRBV5-4
ASSGSTGMNTEAF
>NA|TRBV6-5
ASSPQGSNQPQH
>TRBD2|TRBV5-1
ASSLLSGVTNEQY
>NA|TRBV29-1
SVDLRVWETQY
>TRBD2|TRBV7-9
ASSSSSGVADTQY
>NA|TRBV25-1
ASRQQGSNSPLH
>TRBD2|TRBV29-1
SVGLAGGTDTQY
>NA|TRBV7-2
ASSLGAAQY
>NA|TRBV6-5
ASSQPTGVRY
>NA|TRBV15
ATSRGRSGWYT
>NA|TRBV2
ASRLPGTAGETQY
>NA|TRBV15
ATSRDPASTDTQY
>NA|TRBV29-1
SVEDYEQY
>TRBD1|TRBV29-1
SATSGTGGEETQY
>NA|TRBV30
AWSVERRDTEAF
>TRBD1|TRBV7-9
ASSFQQGVRAKNIQY
>TRBD2|TRBV4-1
ASSLTSGEINEQF
>NA|TRBV29-1
SIHSGDPYNEQF
>NA|TRBV15
ATSTTAGATEAF
>NA|TRBV30
AWSGPYQETQY
>NA|TRBV7-2
ASSLGGGQPQH
>NA|TRBV9
ASSVDVGANGGYGYT
>NA|TRBV2
ASSREIYGYT
>NA|TRBV6-6
ASSYGGGREHSPLH
>TRBD1|TRBV23-1
ASSRRGTGERYGYT
>NA|TRBV2
ASSETVGSGFNEQF
>NA|TRBV5-1
ASSRATGTDTQY
>TRBD1|TRBV5-1
ASSLEGQALGETQY